This TCR beta chain is drawn from a study of regulatory T cells in long-lasting Graves disease. Between the trimmed V and J ends, which lost 2 bases and 6 bases, there was a span of 5 bases. Germline loops: CDR1 MDHEN, CDR2 SYDVKM. This CDR3 contains 12 residues. Researchers made TCR beta libraries by using iRepertoire HTBI primers and running Arm-PCR on CDR3 regions. TCRdb re-analysed the multiplex PCR reads in MiXCR, keeping a single row per CDR3 protein. This repertoire shows approximately 360,000 distinct CDR3 sequences, 23% found once; its top ten account for under 35%. This clonotype was detected many times. Time point indicated: persistent/refractory GD, antithyroid drugs over 5 years with positive TRAb. Isolated PBMC RNA provided the starting material for the TCR library. Diagnoses of Graves' disease were made by American Thyroid Association guidelines.

The chain recombines TRBV28 with TRBJ1-5; D gene ambiguous. The TCR comes from a woman aged 40 to 49 with Graves disease. The material sequenced was peripheral blood mononuclear cells (PBMCs), taken when the disease was refractory, from a patient treated with antithyroid drugs. The CDR3 sequence is CASSLSFQPQHF. CDR3 DNA: TGTGCCAGCAGTTTAAGTTTTCAGCCCCAGCATTTT.